Listed here is a single T cell receptor (beta chain). Participant age was about 18 to 89 years, and participants resided in approximately 24 US areas. This sample is part of a study of blood T cell repertoires in COVID-19. Overall study context: Nucleic acid was either cDNA or gDNA, and it came from T cells, B-cell-depleted T cells, or PBMCs.

Some clones are missing from TCRdb's copy, which holds only in-frame ones; the method was immunoSEQ multiplex PCR. The sample has about 280,000 clones, approximately 82% seen once. This receptor was obtained from a man aged 35-49 years who had been exposed to COVID-19. The sequenced sample consisted of PBMCs or T cells enriched from blood (not recorded which).

The CDR3 sequence is CASSSSGSRNSPLHF. The CDR3 region has the DNA TGTGCCAGCAGCTCCTCCGGGAGCCGTAATTCACCCCTCCACTTT. The chain uses TRBV7-9 and TRBJ1-6, with no clear D. CDR3 size: 15 residues. Germline CDR1 is SEHNR and CDR2 is FQNEAQ (reference sequence). The ends were cut back, 4 bases at V and 6 bases at J, with 13 bases in the middle.